Listed below are T cell receptor beta chains from one sample, sequenced in a study of monozygotic twins with inflammatory bowel disease. TCRdb reprocessed the 5' RACE reads and stores each CDR3 protein as one record, lacking DNA. The data include roughly 330,000 distinct CDR3 sequences; the top ten clones carry approximately 2%. Sequencing input: blood. These receptors came from a human donor with ulcerative colitis or Crohn's disease, or a healthy co-twin of an affected twin (not recorded which). Both conserved end residues are part of each CDR3.

V	J	CDR3
TRBV2	TRBJ2-2	CASIGRLINTGELFF
TRBV5-1	TRBJ1-1	CASSYTARNTEAFF
TRBV24-1	TRBJ2-3	CATSAQRDGYTDTQYF
TRBV13	TRBJ1-1	CASSLGRGNTEAFF
TRBV3-1	TRBJ2-7	CASSQSWGQSYEQYF
TRBV12-3/TRBV12-4	TRBJ1-5	CASSPTPDQPQHF
TRBV29-1	TRBJ2-7	CSVVDRGSHEQYF
TRBV12-3/TRBV12-4	TRBJ1-5	CASTSRGEGNQPQHF
TRBV5-5	TRBJ1-6	CASSSDRLPVLHF
TRBV27	TRBJ2-1	CASRRTGSNEQFF
TRBV11-2	TRBJ2-1	CASSLGDWENEQFF
TRBV12-3/TRBV12-4	TRBJ2-1	CASGGQGDNEQFF
TRBV28	TRBJ2-1	CASSLLGSGNEQFF
TRBV5-1	TRBJ2-3	CASSPGTGGATDTQYF
TRBV12-3/TRBV12-4	TRBJ1-2	CASSDTGSYGYTF
TRBV30	TRBJ1-5	CAWSNGRNQPQHF
TRBV27	TRBJ1-5	CASSTGGSNQPQHF
TRBV5-1	TRBJ2-5	CASCHSLLQETQYF
TRBV7-9	TRBJ2-2	CASRLAGVTGELFF
TRBV5-1	TRBJ2-7	CASSSGGGLSYEQYF
TRBV5-1	TRBJ2-1	CASSLPQSYNEQFF
TRBV24-1	TRBJ2-1	CATSDPGPGSSGRGGYNEQFF
TRBV21-1	TRBJ1-5	CASSKNRIAGYMGNQPQHF